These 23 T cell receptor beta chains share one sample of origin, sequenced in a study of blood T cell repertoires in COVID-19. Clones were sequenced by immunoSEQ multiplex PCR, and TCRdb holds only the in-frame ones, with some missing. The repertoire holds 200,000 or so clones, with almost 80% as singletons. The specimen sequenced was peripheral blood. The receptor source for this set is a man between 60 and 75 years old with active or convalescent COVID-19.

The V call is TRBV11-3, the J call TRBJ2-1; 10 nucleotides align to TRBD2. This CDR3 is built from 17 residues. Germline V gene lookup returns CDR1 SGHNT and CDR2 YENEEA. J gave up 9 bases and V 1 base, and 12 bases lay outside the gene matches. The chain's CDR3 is CASSLGSASGSVREQFF. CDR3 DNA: TGTGCCAGCAGCTTAGGGTCGGCTAGCGGGAGTGTTCGTGAGCAGTTCTTC.

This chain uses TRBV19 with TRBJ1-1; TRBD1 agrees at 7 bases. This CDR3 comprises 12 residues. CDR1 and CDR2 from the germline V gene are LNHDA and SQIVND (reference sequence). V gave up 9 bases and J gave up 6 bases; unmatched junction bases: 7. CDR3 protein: CASRHRGPEAFF. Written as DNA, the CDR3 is TGTGCCAGCCGACATAGGGGGCCTGAAGCTTTCTTT.

The CDR3 bases are TGTGCCAGCAGCGCCGGGACAGGCTACGAGCAGTACTTC. Protein sequence: CASSAGTGYEQYF. The rearrangement joins TRBV9 to TRBJ2-7; 8 nucleotides match TRBD1. Germline loops: CDR1 SGDLS, CDR2 YYNGEE. The CDR3 consists of 13 residues. V dropped 3 bases and J dropped 3; count of bases not matched to a gene: 2.

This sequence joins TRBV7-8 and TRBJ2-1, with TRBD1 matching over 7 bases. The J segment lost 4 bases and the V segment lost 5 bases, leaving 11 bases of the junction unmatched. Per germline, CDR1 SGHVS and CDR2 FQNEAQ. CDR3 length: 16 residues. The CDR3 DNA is TGTGCCAGCAGCGCCCGACAGGGTTCTAATTACAATGAGCAGTTCTTC. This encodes CASSARQGSNYNEQFF.

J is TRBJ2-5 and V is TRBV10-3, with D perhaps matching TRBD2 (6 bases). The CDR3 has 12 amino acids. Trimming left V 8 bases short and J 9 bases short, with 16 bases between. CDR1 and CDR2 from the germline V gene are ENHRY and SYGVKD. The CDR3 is CAISGGNMAQYF. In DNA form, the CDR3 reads TGTGCCATCTCTGGGGGGAATATGGCCCAGTACTTC.

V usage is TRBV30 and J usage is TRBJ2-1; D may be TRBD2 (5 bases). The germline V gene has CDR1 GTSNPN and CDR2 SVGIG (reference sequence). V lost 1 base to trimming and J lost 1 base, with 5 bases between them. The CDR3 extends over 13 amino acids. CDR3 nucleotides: TGTGCCTGGAGTGCGGGATCCTACAATGAGCAGTTCTTC. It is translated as CAWSAGSYNEQFF.

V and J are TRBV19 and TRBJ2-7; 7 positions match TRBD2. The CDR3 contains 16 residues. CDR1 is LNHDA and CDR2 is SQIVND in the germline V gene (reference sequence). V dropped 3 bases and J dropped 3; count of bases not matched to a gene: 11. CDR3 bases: TGTGCCAGTAGTATGGGGGGGACCGTCACGAGCTACGAGCAGTACTTC. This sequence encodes CASSMGGTVTSYEQYF.

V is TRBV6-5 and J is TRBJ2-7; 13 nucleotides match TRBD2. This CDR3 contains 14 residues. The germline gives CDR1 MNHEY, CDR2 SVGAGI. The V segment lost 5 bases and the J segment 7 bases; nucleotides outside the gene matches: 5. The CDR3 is CASSRTSGSSEQYF. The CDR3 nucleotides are TGTGCCAGCAGTCGGACTAGCGGGAGTTCAGAGCAGTACTTC.

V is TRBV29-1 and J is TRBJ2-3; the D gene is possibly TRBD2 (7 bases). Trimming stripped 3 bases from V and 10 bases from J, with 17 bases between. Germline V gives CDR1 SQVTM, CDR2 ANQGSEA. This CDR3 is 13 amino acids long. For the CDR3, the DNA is TGCAGCGTTGACCGGGGGGCCGGCATTGCGCAGTATTTT. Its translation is CSVDRGAGIAQYF.

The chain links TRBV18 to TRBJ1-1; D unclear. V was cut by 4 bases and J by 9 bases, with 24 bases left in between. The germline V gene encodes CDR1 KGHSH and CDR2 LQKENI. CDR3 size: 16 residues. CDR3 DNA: TGTGCCAGCTCACATGTCGATCGCGGCAGACCAAATCAAGCTTTCTTT. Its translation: CASSHVDRGRPNQAFF.

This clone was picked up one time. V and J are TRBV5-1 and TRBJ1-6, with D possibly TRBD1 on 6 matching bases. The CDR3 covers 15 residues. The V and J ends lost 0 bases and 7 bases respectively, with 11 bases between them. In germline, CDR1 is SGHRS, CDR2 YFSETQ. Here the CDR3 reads CASSLEGVLNSPLHF. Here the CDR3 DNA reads TGCGCCAGCAGCTTGGAGGGGGTTTTAAATTCACCCCTCCACTTT. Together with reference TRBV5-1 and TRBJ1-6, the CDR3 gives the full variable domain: KAGVTQTPRYLIKTRGQQVTLSCSPISGHRSVSWYQQTPGQGLQFLFEYFSETQRNKGNFPGRFSGRQFSNSRSEMNVSTLELGDSALYLCASSLEGVLNSPLHFGNGTRLTVT.

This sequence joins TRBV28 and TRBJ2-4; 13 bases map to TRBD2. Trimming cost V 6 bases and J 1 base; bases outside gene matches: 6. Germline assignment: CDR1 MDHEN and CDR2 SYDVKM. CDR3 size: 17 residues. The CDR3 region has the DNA TGTGCCAGCAGCCTCGTACTAGCGGGAGGGGCCAAAAACATTCAGTACTTC. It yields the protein CASSLVLAGGAKNIQYF.

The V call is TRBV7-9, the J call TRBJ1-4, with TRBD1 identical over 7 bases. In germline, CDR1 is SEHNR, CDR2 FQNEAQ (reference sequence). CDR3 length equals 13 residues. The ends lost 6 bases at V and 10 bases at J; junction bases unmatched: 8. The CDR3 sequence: CASRSGTDGKLFF. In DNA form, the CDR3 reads TGTGCCAGCAGATCCGGGACAGATGGAAAACTGTTTTTT.

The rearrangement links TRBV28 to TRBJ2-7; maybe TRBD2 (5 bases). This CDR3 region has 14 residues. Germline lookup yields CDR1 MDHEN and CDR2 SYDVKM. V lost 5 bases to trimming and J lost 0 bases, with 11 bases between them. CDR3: CASSDTRGSYEQYF. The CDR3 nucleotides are TGTGCCAGCAGTGACACCCGGGGCTCCTACGAGCAGTACTTC.

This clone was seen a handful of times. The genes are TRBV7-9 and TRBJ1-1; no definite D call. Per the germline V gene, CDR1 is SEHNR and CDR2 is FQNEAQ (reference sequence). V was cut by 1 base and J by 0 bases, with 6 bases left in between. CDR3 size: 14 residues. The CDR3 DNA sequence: TGTGCCAGCAGCTTAGACGGGGTGAACACTGAAGCTTTCTTT. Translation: CASSLDGVNTEAFF.

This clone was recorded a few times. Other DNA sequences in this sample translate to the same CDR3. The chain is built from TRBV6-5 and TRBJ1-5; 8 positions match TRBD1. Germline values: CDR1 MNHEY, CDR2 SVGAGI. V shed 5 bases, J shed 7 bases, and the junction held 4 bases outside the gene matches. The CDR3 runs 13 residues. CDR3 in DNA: TGTGCCAGCAGTACGGACAGGGCACAGCCCCAGCATTTT. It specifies CASSTDRAQPQHF.

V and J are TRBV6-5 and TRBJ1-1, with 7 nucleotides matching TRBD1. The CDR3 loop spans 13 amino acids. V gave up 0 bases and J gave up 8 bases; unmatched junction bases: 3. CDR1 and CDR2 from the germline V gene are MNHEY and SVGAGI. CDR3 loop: CASSYSQGMEAFF. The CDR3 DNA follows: TGTGCCAGCAGTTACTCACAGGGGATGGAAGCTTTCTTT.

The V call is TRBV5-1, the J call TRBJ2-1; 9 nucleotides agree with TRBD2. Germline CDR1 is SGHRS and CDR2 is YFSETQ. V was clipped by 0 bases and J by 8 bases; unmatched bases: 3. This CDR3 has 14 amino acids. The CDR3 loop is CASSLVSGSYEQFF. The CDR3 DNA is TGCGCCAGCAGCTTGGTTAGCGGGAGTTATGAGCAGTTCTTC.

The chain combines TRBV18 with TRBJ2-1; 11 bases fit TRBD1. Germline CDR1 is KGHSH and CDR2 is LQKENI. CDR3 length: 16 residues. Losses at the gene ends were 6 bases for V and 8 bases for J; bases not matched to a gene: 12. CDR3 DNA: TGTGCCAGCTCCCGATACCGGGACAGGGGGGTTGATGAGCAGTTCTTC. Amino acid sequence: CASSRYRDRGVDEQFF.

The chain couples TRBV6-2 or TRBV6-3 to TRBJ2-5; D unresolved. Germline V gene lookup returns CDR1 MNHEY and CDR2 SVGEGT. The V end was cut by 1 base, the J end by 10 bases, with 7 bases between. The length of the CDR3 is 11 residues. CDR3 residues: CASSYLQNQYF. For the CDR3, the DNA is TGTGCCAGCAGTTACTTGCAGAACCAGTACTTC.

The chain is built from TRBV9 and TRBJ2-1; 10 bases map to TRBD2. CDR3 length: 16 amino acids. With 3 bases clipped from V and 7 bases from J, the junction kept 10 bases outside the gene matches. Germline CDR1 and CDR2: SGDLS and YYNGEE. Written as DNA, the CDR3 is TGTGCCAGCAGCGAGGCTAAGCGGGGGGGGCGGAATGAGCAGTTCTTC. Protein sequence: CASSEAKRGGRNEQFF.

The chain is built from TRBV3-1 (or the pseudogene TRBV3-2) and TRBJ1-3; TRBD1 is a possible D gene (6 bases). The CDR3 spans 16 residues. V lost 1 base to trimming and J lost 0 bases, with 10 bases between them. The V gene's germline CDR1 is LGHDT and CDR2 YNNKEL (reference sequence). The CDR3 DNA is TGTGCCAGCAGCCAAGTGGGACATTCCTCTGGAAACACCATATATTTT. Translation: CASSQVGHSSGNTIYF.

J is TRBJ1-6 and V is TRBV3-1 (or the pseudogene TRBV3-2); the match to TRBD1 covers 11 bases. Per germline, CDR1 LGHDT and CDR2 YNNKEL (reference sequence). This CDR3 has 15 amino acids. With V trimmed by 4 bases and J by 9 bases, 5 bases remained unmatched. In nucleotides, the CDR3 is TGTGCCAGCAGCCCCCCCGGGACAGGGGGTTCACCCCTCCACTTT. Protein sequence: CASSPPGTGGSPLHF.